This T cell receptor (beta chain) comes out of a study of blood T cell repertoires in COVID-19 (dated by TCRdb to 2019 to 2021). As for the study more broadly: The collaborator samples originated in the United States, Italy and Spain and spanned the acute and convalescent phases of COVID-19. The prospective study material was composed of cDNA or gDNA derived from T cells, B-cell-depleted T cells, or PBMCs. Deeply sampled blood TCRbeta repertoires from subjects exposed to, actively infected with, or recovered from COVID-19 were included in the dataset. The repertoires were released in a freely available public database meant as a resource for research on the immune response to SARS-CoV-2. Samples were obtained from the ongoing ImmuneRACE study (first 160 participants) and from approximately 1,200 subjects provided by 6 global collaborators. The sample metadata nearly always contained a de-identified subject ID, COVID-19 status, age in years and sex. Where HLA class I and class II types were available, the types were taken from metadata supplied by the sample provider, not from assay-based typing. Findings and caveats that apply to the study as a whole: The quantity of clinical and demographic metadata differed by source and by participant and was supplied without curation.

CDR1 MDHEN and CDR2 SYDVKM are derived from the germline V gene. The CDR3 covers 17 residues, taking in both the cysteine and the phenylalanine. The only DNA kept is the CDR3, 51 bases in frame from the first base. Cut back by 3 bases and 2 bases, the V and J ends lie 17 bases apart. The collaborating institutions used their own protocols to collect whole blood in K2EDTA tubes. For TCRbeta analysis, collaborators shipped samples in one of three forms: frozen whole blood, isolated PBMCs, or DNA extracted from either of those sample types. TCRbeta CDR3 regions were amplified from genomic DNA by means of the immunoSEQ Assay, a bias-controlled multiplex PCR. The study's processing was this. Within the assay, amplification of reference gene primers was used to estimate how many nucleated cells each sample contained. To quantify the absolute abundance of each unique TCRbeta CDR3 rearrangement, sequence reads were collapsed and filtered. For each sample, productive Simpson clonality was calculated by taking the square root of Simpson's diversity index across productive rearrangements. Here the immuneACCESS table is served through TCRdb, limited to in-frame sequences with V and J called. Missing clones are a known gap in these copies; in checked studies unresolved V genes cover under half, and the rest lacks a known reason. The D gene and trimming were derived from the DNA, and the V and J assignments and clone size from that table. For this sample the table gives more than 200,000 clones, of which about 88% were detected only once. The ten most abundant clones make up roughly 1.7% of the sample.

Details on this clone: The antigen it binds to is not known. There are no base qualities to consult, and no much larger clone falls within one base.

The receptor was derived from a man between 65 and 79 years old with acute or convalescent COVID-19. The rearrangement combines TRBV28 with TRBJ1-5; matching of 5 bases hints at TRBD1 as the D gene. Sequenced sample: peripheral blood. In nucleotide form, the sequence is TGTGCCAGCAGTTTTGTGGACAACGAAAGGCGCAATCAGCCCCAGCATTTT. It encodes CASSFVDNERRNQPQHF.